These 23 T cell receptor beta chains were all obtained from the same sample, sequenced in a study of neurological immune-mediated disorders. One entry per CDR3 protein, called by TCRdb with MiXCR from the 5' RACE reads. The table has 40,000 or so distinct CDR3 sequences, about 13% seen once. Sample time point: longitudinal time-point 3. Input material: PBMCs. The receptors shown here come from a man aged 25 to 40 in good health.

This clonotype was counted many times. The chain recombines TRBV12-3 or TRBV12-4 with TRBJ2-1, with 7 bases fitting TRBD1. The CDR3 consists of 14 residues. Trimming removed 6 bases from V and 5 bases from J; junction bases left unmatched: 7. The CDR3 region is CASRAGTDNNEQFF. The CDR3 DNA reads as TGTGCCAGCAGAGCCGGGACAGACAACAATGAGCAGTTCTTC.

This clonotype has a count of ten or more. The chain is built from TRBV29-1 and TRBJ1-4; 10 positions agree with TRBD1. Germline-derived CDR1 and CDR2 are SQVTM and ANQGSEA. The CDR3 runs to 14 residues. V dropped 6 bases and J dropped 7; count of bases not matched to a gene: 8. The DNA for the CDR3 is TGCAGCGTGTGGGACAGGGGAATCGGTGAAAAACTGTTTTTT. Protein sequence: CSVWDRGIGEKLFF.

This clonotype came up many times. V is TRBV6-5 and J is TRBJ2-1; 9 bases map to TRBD2. The CDR3 is made up of 16 amino acids. Trimming cost V 5 bases and J 3 bases; bases outside gene matches: 8. In germline, CDR1 is MNHEY, CDR2 SVGAGI. CDR3 DNA: TGTGCCAGCAGTCCCTTGGGACTAGCCTACTACAATGAGCAGTTCTTC. Translated: CASSPLGLAYYNEQFF.

Ten or more counts support this clonotype. This sequence joins TRBV6-5 and TRBJ2-1; 10 bases line up with TRBD2. Unmatched junction bases numbered 9, after V lost 6 bases and J lost 4 bases. Germline V gene data show CDR1 as MNHEY and CDR2 as SVGAGI. The CDR3 has 16 amino acids. The CDR3 region is CASRRAGGPYYNEQFF. CDR3 coding DNA: TGTGCCAGCAGACGAGCGGGAGGGCCGTATTACAATGAGCAGTTCTTC.

There are many counts of this clonotype. This sequence joins TRBV7-9 and TRBJ1-4; no reliable D call. Deletions cut 2 bases from V and 2 bases from J, with 12 bases between. Germline CDR1 reads SEHNR; CDR2 reads FQNEAQ (reference sequence). The CDR3 is 16 residues long. The CDR3: CASSLPVLPTNEKLFF. The CDR3 DNA follows: TGTGCCAGCAGCTTACCGGTATTACCGACTAATGAAAAACTGTTTTTT. Full variable domain (rest looked up from reference TRBV7-9 and TRBJ1-4): DTGVSQNPRHKITKRGQNVTFRCDPISEHNRLYWYRQTLGQGPEFLTYFQNEAQLEKSRLLSDRFSAERPKGSFSTLEIQRTEQGDSAMYLCASSLPVLPTNEKLFFGSGTQLSVL.

There are many counts of this clonotype. The chain employs TRBV27 and TRBJ2-7, with D uncertain. In germline, CDR1 is MNHEY, CDR2 SMNVEV (reference sequence). V gave up 0 bases and J gave up 0 bases, with 9 bases separating them. This CDR3 contains 15 residues. The CDR3 DNA reads TGTGCCAGCAGTTTATCTAGACGAAGCTCCTACGAGCAGTACTTC. As protein: CASSLSRRSSYEQYF.

In this sample, this clonotype turned up many times. The V and J genes are TRBV6-2 or TRBV6-3 and TRBJ2-7, with 8 nucleotides matching TRBD2. CDR3 size: 17 residues. The V and J ends lost 8 bases and 0 bases, in that order; junction bases with no gene match: 15. The germline gives CDR1 MNHEY, CDR2 SVGEGT. CDR3: CASRGAGTAGVSYEQYF. The CDR3 nucleotides read TGTGCCAGCCGAGGGGCGGGAACAGCGGGAGTCTCCTACGAGCAGTACTTC.

V gene TRBV12-3 or TRBV12-4 combines with J gene TRBJ1-5; TRBD1 agrees at 7 bases. The CDR3 runs 14 residues. Trimming took 6 bases from V and 2 from J; bases not matched to a gene: 4. As DNA, the CDR3 is TGTGCCAGCAGACCAGACAGGGGCAATCAGCCCCAGCATTTT. The encoded protein is CASRPDRGNQPQHF.

This clonotype has only a few counts. J is TRBJ1-5 and V is TRBV29-1; no clear D. With 6 bases removed from V and 7 bases from J, the gap between germline ends came to 16 bases. Germline V gives CDR1 SQVTM, CDR2 ANQGSEA. CDR3 size: 13 residues. This CDR3 reads CSVWTKEGQPQHF. As DNA, the CDR3 is TGCAGCGTCTGGACGAAAGAAGGACAGCCCCAGCATTTT.

This clonotype has at least ten counts. The chain carries TRBV7-8 and TRBJ2-2; TRBD2 aligns across 11 bases. The CDR3 contains 15 residues. The V gene's germline CDR1 is SGHVS and CDR2 FQNEAQ. V gave up 7 bases and J gave up 9 bases; unmatched junction bases: 10. The CDR3 DNA sequence: TGTGCCAGCAACCCTACTAGCGGGAGTATCCGGGAGCTGTTTTTT. This gives the protein CASNPTSGSIRELFF.

The sample holds many counts of this clonotype. This chain links TRBV29-1 with TRBJ2-5; 7 positions agree with TRBD1. Germline assignment: CDR1 SQVTM and CDR2 ANQGSEA. The trim removed 3 bases at V and 1 base at J, leaving 8 bases unmatched. The length of the CDR3 is 15 residues. CDR3 protein: CSVDRAGGVQETQYF. DNA of the CDR3: TGCAGCGTTGATCGGGCAGGGGGAGTCCAAGAGACCCAGTACTTC.

This clonotype was counted ten times or more. The rearrangement links TRBV4-1 to TRBJ1-1, with D perhaps matching TRBD1 (6 bases). Germline CDR1 and CDR2: MGHRA and YSYEKL. The CDR3 runs to 13 residues. V was pared by 5 bases and J by 4 bases, with 11 bases between. CDR3 nucleotide sequence: TGCGCCAGCAGCAGAGGGGGGACCACTGAAGCTTTCTTT. Translated, it gives CASSRGGTTEAFF.

This clonotype showed up many times. The chain recombines TRBV14 with TRBJ2-4; D possibly uses TRBD1 or TRBD2 (5 bases each). The CDR3 is made up of 13 amino acids. V was trimmed by 0 bases and J by 9 bases, leaving 9 bases between them. Per the germline V gene, CDR1 is SGHDN and CDR2 is FVKESK. The CDR3 bases are TGTGCCAGCAGCCAAGATGCGAGGGGCATTCAGTACTTC. Encoded protein: CASSQDARGIQYF. Filled out from reference TRBV14 and TRBJ2-4, the complete variable domain reads EAGVTQFPSHSVIEKGQTVTLRCDPISGHDNLYWYRRVMGKEIKFLLHFVKESKQDESGMPNNRFLAERTGGTYSTLKVQPAELEDSGVYFCASSQDARGIQYFGAGTRLSVL.

The chain carries TRBV3-1 and TRBJ2-1; D could derive from TRBD1 or TRBD2 (5 bases each). The germline V gene has CDR1 LGHDT and CDR2 YNNKEL (reference sequence). V was clipped by 1 base and J by 9 bases, with 16 bases between them. The CDR3 extends over 15 amino acids. CDR3 protein: CASSQAAGSSGEQFF. The CDR3 DNA sequence: TGTGCCAGCAGCCAAGCGGCAGGGAGTTCGGGTGAGCAGTTCTTC.

This clonotype was seen at least ten times. The chain recombines TRBV7-9 with TRBJ2-5; 9 nucleotides line up with TRBD2. In germline, CDR1 is SEHNR, CDR2 FQNEAQ (reference sequence). The CDR3 totals 16 residues. J was trimmed by 2 bases and V by 3 bases; bases with no gene match: 7. The CDR3, as DNA: TGTGCCAGCAGCTTCTGGCTAGCGGGATCTCAAGAGACCCAGTACTTC. This sequence encodes CASSFWLAGSQETQYF.

This clonotype has ten or more counts. The chain's CDR3 is CSARDLTGLAGDTQETQYF. CDR3 sequence (DNA): TGCAGTGCTAGAGATCTTACGGGACTAGCGGGAGATACCCAAGAGACCCAGTACTTC. V and J are TRBV20-1 and TRBJ2-5, with 14 bases aligning to TRBD2. The CDR3 is 19 residues long. CDR1 is DFQATT and CDR2 is SNEGSKA in the germline V gene (reference sequence). The ends lost 0 bases at V and 1 base at J; junction bases unmatched: 10.

This clonotype was counted many times. The chain couples TRBV7-8 to TRBJ2-5; D is unresolved. The CDR3 has 13 residues. The germline gives CDR1 SGHVS, CDR2 FQNEAQ. V was cut by 5 bases and J by 5 bases, with 12 bases left in between. The CDR3 DNA is TGTGCCAGCAGCCATTACGAGGAGGAGACCCAGTACTTC. Translated: CASSHYEEETQYF.

This clonotype has at least ten counts. V gene TRBV20-1 combines with J gene TRBJ2-1; D assignment may be TRBD1 or TRBD2 (6 bases each). With 5 bases removed from V and 7 bases from J, the gap between germline ends came to 15 bases. This CDR3 has 13 residues. Per the germline V gene, CDR1 is DFQATT and CDR2 is SNEGSKA (reference sequence). In nucleotides, the CDR3 is TGCAGTGCTCCGAGGGGGGATCGGAATGAGCAGTTCTTC. Amino acids: CSAPRGDRNEQFF.

This clonotype was recorded at least ten times. The genes are TRBV10-3 and TRBJ1-1, with D perhaps TRBD1 (5 bases). Germline CDR1 ENHRY, CDR2 SYGVKD. Trimming left V 3 bases short and J 1 base short, with 18 bases between. The CDR3 covers 17 residues. The CDR3 nucleotides are TGTGCCATCAGTGATGGGGGTGTCAACCGAGGGAACACTGAAGCTTTCTTT. Its protein is CAISDGGVNRGNTEAFF.

This clonotype was observed a handful of times. V usage is TRBV12-3 or TRBV12-4 and J usage is TRBJ2-1, with D unclear. Trimming took 4 bases from V and 6 from J, leaving 4 bases between them. The CDR3 spans 11 residues. Here the CDR3 reads CASSYFNEQFF. CDR3 in DNA: TGTGCCAGCAGTTACTTCAATGAGCAGTTCTTC.

The chain combines TRBV11-2 with TRBJ1-5, with unresolved D. This CDR3 has 14 amino acids. Germline assignment: CDR1 SGHAT and CDR2 FQNNGV. The V end was cut by 3 bases, the J end by 3 bases, with 9 bases between. For the CDR3, the DNA is TGTGCCAGCAGCTTGGGAGGGTTCAATCAGCCCCAGCATTTT. This gives the protein CASSLGGFNQPQHF.

This clonotype has ten or more counts. The chain uses TRBV29-1 and TRBJ2-2; D gene uncertain. Germline V CDR1 and CDR2: SQVTM, ANQGSEA. The CDR3 contains 11 residues. With 5 bases removed from V and 6 bases from J, the gap between germline ends came to 7 bases. CDR3 region: CSVQGPGELFF. The CDR3 DNA sequence: TGCAGCGTTCAAGGGCCCGGGGAGCTGTTTTTT.

This clonotype was seen ten or more times. This chain uses TRBV24-1 with TRBJ2-3; TRBD2 aligns across 10 bases. Germline V CDR1 and CDR2: KGHDR, SFDVKD. With V trimmed by 5 bases and J by 4 bases, 11 bases remained unmatched. The CDR3 runs 17 residues. CDR3 loop: CATSGPLSGRSPDTQYF. CDR3 in DNA: TGTGCCACCAGTGGACCTCTTAGCGGGAGGAGCCCAGATACGCAGTATTTT.